Listed below are T cell receptor beta chains from one sample, sequenced in a study of blood T cell repertoires in COVID-19. This table comes from immunoSEQ multiplex PCR, and its TCRdb copy is limited to in-frame clones, with some not included. This sample yields some 180,000 clones, of which roughly nine tenths are seen a single time; 20% to 25% belongs to the top ten. The sequencing sample was made of peripheral blood. These receptors were taken from a man between 65 and 80 years old with active or convalescent COVID-19. Both conserved end residues are part of each CDR3. A D gene is named only where the DNA matches it firmly. Clone size, where shown, is once, few, many, or a class for clones that have expanded.

TRBJ1-1 TRBV5-1 NA NA CASSSGEGLEAFF TGCGCCAGCAGCTCGGGGGAGGGCCTTGAAGCTTTCTTT
TRBJ2-7 TRBV18 TRBD1 NA CASSPLGQVTYEQYF TGTGCCAGCTCACCATTGGGACAGGTTACCTACGAGCAGTACTTC
TRBJ2-2 TRBV12-3/TRBV12-4 NA NA CASSLRGGGELFF TGTGCCAGCAGTTTGCGGGGTGGCGGGGAGCTGTTTTTT
TRBJ2-3 TRBV7-9 NA NA CASSLASVSTDTQYF TGTGCCAGCAGCTTAGCTTCGGTGAGCACAGATACGCAGTATTTT
TRBJ1-1 TRBV6-5 NA NA CASTRGRGNTEAFF TGTGCCAGCACCCGAGGAAGGGGGAACACTGAAGCTTTCTTT
TRBJ2-1 TRBV29-1 NA NA CSVEVGTGSSYNEQFF TGCAGCGTTGAAGTCGGGACTGGGAGCTCCTACAATGAGCAGTTCTTC
TRBJ1-2 TRBV5-5 NA NA CASSNGTPRLQQGYTF TGTGCCAGCAGCAACGGGACTCCGAGGTTACAACAGGGCTACACCTTC
TRBJ2-7 TRBV5-1 NA NA CASSSNTALAEQYF TGCGCCAGCAGCAGCAACACGGCTTTAGCCGAGCAGTACTTC
TRBJ2-1 TRBV7-2 TRBD1 NA CASSFGQGQKNEQFF TGTGCCAGCAGCTTCGGACAGGGCCAGAAGAATGAGCAGTTCTTC
TRBJ2-1 TRBV7-8 TRBD1 NA CASSFLTGIHEQFF TGTGCCAGCAGCTTTCTGACAGGGATCCATGAGCAGTTCTTC
TRBJ1-2 TRBV4-1 NA NA CASSQAPNRVPSDGYTF TGCGCCAGCAGCCAGGCTCCGAACAGGGTACCCTCGGATGGCTACACCTTC
TRBJ1-2 TRBV7-6 NA NA CASSPRGVQYSGYTF TGTGCCAGCAGCCCCCGGGGGGTTCAGTATAGCGGCTACACCTTC
TRBJ2-4 TRBV9 NA NA CASSHRDGKNIQYF TGTGCCAGCAGCCACAGGGACGGTAAAAACATTCAGTACTTC
TRBJ2-3 TRBV9 TRBD1 NA CASSDRRQGAIADTQYF TGTGCCAGCAGCGACCGAAGACAGGGGGCGATCGCAGATACGCAGTATTTT
TRBJ1-2 TRBV11-2 NA NA CASSFRTVGYTF TGTGCCAGCAGCTTCAGGACAGTTGGCTACACCTTC
TRBJ1-4 TRBV24-1 NA NA CATSDSAAGLDEKLFF TGTGCCACCAGTGATTCCGCCGCAGGGTTGGACGAAAAACTGTTTTTT
TRBJ1-2 TRBV4-3 TRBD1 NA CASSPGTGQRRAYGYTF TGCGCCAGCAGCCCCGGGACAGGGCAAAGAAGAGCCTATGGCTACACCTTC
TRBJ1-2 TRBV5-4 NA few CASDVGAGTSNYGYTF TGTGCCAGCGACGTCGGCGCAGGGACTTCTAACTATGGCTACACCTTC
TRBJ1-2 TRBV6-1 NA NA CASSEGEWYGYTF TGTGCCAGCAGTGAGGGAGAATGGTATGGCTACACCTTC
TRBJ2-5 TRBV14 NA NA CASSQPGSETQYF TGTGCCAGCAGCCAACCGGGATCGGAGACCCAGTACTTC
TRBJ1-3 TRBV6-5 NA NA CASSYSSVSGNTIYF TGTGCCAGCAGTTACTCGTCTGTCTCTGGAAACACCATATATTTT
TRBJ1-5 TRBV18 NA NA CASSRGQGNSNQPQHF TGTGCCAGCTCACGGGGGCAGGGCAATAGCAATCAGCCCCAGCATTTT
TRBJ1-1 TRBV28 TRBD1 NA CASRRRGGFGAFF TGTGCCAGCAGGCGCCGAGGGGGCTTTGGAGCTTTCTTT
TRBJ2-3 TRBV13 TRBD2 once CASSEGTSVDTQYF TGTGCCAGCAGCGAAGGGACTAGTGTAGATACGCAGTATTTT
TRBJ2-7 TRBV29-1 NA NA CSVQVSYEQYF TGCAGCGTACAGGTTTCCTACGAGCAGTACTTC
TRBJ2-1 TRBV2 TRBD2 NA CASSELAGGLDEQFF TGTGCCAGCAGTGAGCTAGCGGGGGGCCTCGATGAGCAGTTCTTC
TRBJ1-4 TRBV5-1 NA once CASSLFFPSENEKLFF TGCGCCAGCAGCTTGTTTTTTCCCTCTGAGAATGAAAAACTGTTTTTT
TRBJ2-7 TRBV4-1 TRBD2 NA CASSPTGLAGGPSEQYF TGCGCCAGCAGCCCCACGGGACTAGCGGGGGGGCCGAGTGAGCAGTACTTC
TRBJ1-2 TRBV30 TRBD1 NA CAWTVDRGPGDGYTF TGTGCCTGGACCGTCGACAGGGGGCCTGGGGATGGCTACACCTTC
TRBJ1-1 TRBV4-1 NA NA CASSQEQRNTEAFF TGCGCCAGCAGCCAAGAACAGAGGAACACTGAAGCTTTCTTT
TRBJ1-3 TRBV6-5 TRBD1 once CACVRDRGSGNTIYF TGTGCCTGTGTTCGGGACAGAGGCTCTGGAAACACCATATATTTT
TRBJ1-3 TRBV7-9 TRBD1 NA CASSHGTGQNTIYF TGTGCCAGCAGCCACGGGACAGGGCAAAACACCATATATTTT
TRBJ1-1 TRBV13 TRBD1 NA CASSPQGYGTEAFF TGTGCCAGCAGCCCACAGGGGTATGGCACTGAAGCTTTCTTT
TRBJ2-7 TRBV15 NA NA CATSPWAGQSYEQYF TGTGCCACCAGCCCTTGGGCGGGGCAGTCCTACGAGCAGTACTTC
TRBJ2-2 TRBV15 TRBD1 NA CATSQGRTGGRTGELFF TGTGCCACCTCCCAAGGGAGGACAGGGGGTCGGACCGGGGAGCTGTTTTTT
TRBJ1-2 TRBV7-2 NA NA CASSLGQGEIYGYTF TGTGCCAGCAGCTTAGGGCAGGGCGAGATCTATGGCTACACCTTC
TRBJ1-4 TRBV2 TRBD1 NA CASRTTGGNEKLFF TGTGCCAGCAGAACGACAGGGGGTAATGAAAAACTGTTTTTT
TRBJ2-1 TRBV11-2 TRBD1 NA CASSEGTAEQFF TGTGCCAGCAGCGAGGGGACAGCCGAGCAGTTCTTC
TRBJ1-2 TRBV16 TRBD1 NA CASSQGDRANYGYTF TGTGCCAGCAGCCAAGGGGACAGGGCAAACTATGGCTACACCTTC
TRBJ2-7 TRBV6-5 NA NA CASSSGEWVQYF TGTGCCAGCAGTTCAGGCGAGTGGGTTCAGTACTTC